The T cell receptor beta chain under discussion was sequenced for a study of T-cell memory formation after mild COVID-19. Broader study findings: Clones shrinking between day 15 and 85 showed a balanced CD4/CD8 split, and those that grew later tilted toward CD4+. CD4+ clones that contracted lay mainly in CM and EM; CD8+ ones lay in EMRA.

V dropped 0 bases and J dropped 3 bases, with 3 bases sitting between them. The CDR3 has 13 residues. Germline loops: CDR1 MGHRA, CDR2 YSYEKL. Amplification by 5'RACE using constant-segment primers produced TCR alpha and TCR beta cDNA libraries that carried sample barcodes and UMIs. Via MiXCR, TCRdb re-called the 5' RACE reads, giving one row per CDR3 protein. Of a few hundred thousand distinct CDR3 sequences listed, 20% to 25% are singletons. Points on this clonotype: Its specificity is unknown.

The sequencing input was PBMCs or a T cell subset sorted from them (not recorded which). The receptor was derived from an adult woman who had mild COVID-19 (a few samples of this study predate the infection). Cell type and time point are not known. V and J are TRBV4-1 and TRBJ1-3; D ambiguous. The CDR3 reads CASSQEDGNTIYF. CDR3 nucleotide sequence: TGCGCCAGCAGCCAAGAAGATGGAAACACCATATATTTT.